The T cell receptor (beta chain) described here comes from a study of brain T cells in children with intractable seizures. V shed 4 bases and J 9 bases; nucleotides not matched to a gene: 6. The CDR3 is 14 residues long. CDR1 SGHRS and CDR2 YFSETQ come from the germline V gene. Sequenced by immunoSEQ multiplex PCR; TCRdb stores in-frame clones only, minus some. Of hundreds of thousands of clones detected, 93% appear once; the ten largest clones hold 5.7%. Whole-study results and caveats: Viral specificity was inferred only from CDR3 similarity; HCMV serostatus was unknown. Absence of clones before surgery may stem from lower sequencing depth.

About this clone: Its antigen is unknown.

The time point is: blood from clinic visit 5 months post-surgery; TSC patient then seizure free. Sequencing was limited to surgery cases with top T cell transcript signatures in brain tissue. Before surgery, patients took at least one anti-epileptic drug. The starting material was peripheral blood, obtained roughly 5 months after surgery. The J gene is TRBJ2-1, the V gene TRBV5-1; 11 nucleotides match TRBD2. This sequence originates from a boy under three years old with tuberous sclerosis and intractable seizures. CDR3: CASSISGGAGEQFF. The CDR3 DNA reads as TGCGCCAGCAGCATTAGCGGGGGGGCCGGTGAGCAGTTCTTC.